The 11 T cell receptor beta chains below come from one sample, sequenced in a study of T-cell reconstitution after alpha-beta-depleted transplantation in children. It was with unique molecular identifiers that the TCRbeta library was prepared. TCRdb called the PCR reads again in MiXCR, with one record for every CDR3 protein. The profile shows hundreds of thousands of distinct CDR3 sequences, 32% of them singletons. Material: PBMCs from the stem cell graft donor, obtained from the stem cell graft. Every receptor here comes from a human donor who donated a stem cell graft to a child with aplastic anemia.

The chain links TRBV2 to TRBJ2-5; 11 bases align to TRBD2. V dropped 6 bases and J dropped 1; count of bases not matched to a gene: 4. Germline-derived CDR1 and CDR2 are SNHLY and FYNNEI. There are 15 residues in the CDR3. The CDR3 nucleotides read TGTGCCAGCAGACGAGGGACTAGCGGCCAAGAGACCCAGTACTTC. Protein: CASRRGTSGQETQYF.

The chain joins TRBV21-1 to TRBJ2-6; the DNA was not compared with TRBD1, the D call given in the table. TRBV21-1 is described as a pseudogene. This CDR3 is 19 amino acids long. The CDR3 loop reads CASSKERGGKSSGANVLTF. The CDR3 region has the DNA TGTGCCAGCAGCAAAGAAAGAGGGGGGAAGAGCTCTGGGGCCAACGTCCTGACTTTC.

V is TRBV18 and J is TRBJ2-7; TRBD2 matches 9 bases. Germline CDR1 reads KGHSH; CDR2 reads LQKENI. Trimming cost V 3 bases and J 3 bases; bases outside gene matches: 3. The CDR3 extends over 14 amino acids. In nucleotides, the CDR3 is TGTGCCAGCTCACCGGCGGGAGGGAACTACGAGCAGTACTTC. It encodes CASSPAGGNYEQYF.

This clonotype was seen only a few times. The rearrangement links TRBV21-1 to TRBJ2-7; TRBD2, the table's D call, was not compared with the DNA. TRBV21-1 is classified as a pseudogene. The CDR3 is 17 amino acids. CDR3 sequence: CASSKALGLAGAYEQYF. CDR3 coding DNA: TGTGCCAGCAGCAAAGCGTTAGGTCTAGCGGGAGCCTACGAGCAGTACTTC.

This rearrangement joins TRBV4-3 to TRBJ1-5; D is unresolved. This CDR3 region has 15 residues. Trimming stripped 0 bases from V and 5 bases from J, with 11 bases between. The germline V gene has CDR1 LGHNA and CDR2 YSLEER. CDR3 sequence: CASSQDGSTYQPQHF. The CDR3 DNA reads TGCGCCAGCAGCCAAGATGGCTCGACCTATCAGCCCCAGCATTTT.

This clonotype appeared a few times. The CDR3: CASSIWGDGDQPQHF. The CDR3 DNA reads TGTGCCAGTAGTATATGGGGAGATGGGGATCAGCCCCAGCATTTT. V and J are TRBV19 and TRBJ1-5; D uncertain. Germline loops: CDR1 LNHDA, CDR2 SQIVND (reference sequence). With 2 bases removed from V and 5 bases from J, the gap between germline ends came to 13 bases. This CDR3 contains 15 residues.

This chain joins TRBV5-6 and TRBJ2-3; 10 nucleotides match TRBD2. The CDR3 consists of 14 residues. Germline V lookup: CDR1 SGHDT, CDR2 YYEEEE. J gave up 5 bases and V 0 bases, and 0 bases lay outside the gene matches. CDR3: CASSLERGGDTQYF. CDR3 coding DNA: TGTGCCAGCAGCTTGGAGCGGGGGGGAGATACGCAGTATTTT.

The chain uses TRBV20-1 and TRBJ2-1, with D possibly TRBD2 on 6 matching bases. V was clipped by 0 bases and J by 2 bases, with 20 bases between them. Germline values: CDR1 DFQATT, CDR2 SNEGSKA (reference sequence). This CDR3 contains 18 residues. The CDR3 coding sequence is TGCAGTGCTAGAGATTATACAACTGGGAGGTCCCCCTACAATGAGCAGTTCTTC. Protein sequence: CSARDYTTGRSPYNEQFF.

The chain combines TRBV7-2 with TRBJ1-2, with TRBD1 identical over 8 bases. The CDR3 totals 13 residues. The V segment lost 5 bases and the J segment 5 bases; nucleotides outside the gene matches: 4. Germline CDR1 SGHTA, CDR2 FQGNSA. CDR3 sequence reads: CASSPGGPYGYTF. DNA of the CDR3: TGTGCCAGCAGCCCAGGGGGCCCTTATGGCTACACCTTC.

The chain joins TRBV7-9 to TRBJ2-1; D may be TRBD2 (5 bases). V lost 1 base, J lost 6 bases, and 7 bases lay in between. Germline loops: CDR1 SEHNR, CDR2 FQNEAQ (reference sequence). The CDR3 length is 13 residues. CDR3 protein: CASSLVTSNEQFF. The CDR3 DNA is TGTGCCAGCAGCTTAGTTACTAGCAATGAGCAGTTCTTC. Filled out from reference TRBV7-9 and TRBJ2-1, the complete variable domain reads DTGVSQNPRHKITKRGQNVTFRCDPISEHNRLYWYRQTLGQGPEFLTYFQNEAQLEKSRLLSDRFSAERPKGSFSTLEIQRTEQGDSAMYLCASSLVTSNEQFFGPGTRLTVL.

This clonotype was recorded a few times. V usage is TRBV20-1 and J usage is TRBJ1-1; D unclear. The CDR3 sequence is 12 residues long. Germline CDR1 reads DFQATT; CDR2 reads SNEGSKA (reference sequence). The germline V and J ends were trimmed by 3 bases and 5 bases, with 10 bases remaining between them. This CDR3 reads CSARRRETEAFF. CDR3 nucleotides: TGCAGTGCTAGGAGGAGGGAAACTGAAGCTTTCTTT.